The clone carrying this T cell receptor beta chain was seen a few times. The sample is drawn from a study of blood T cell repertoires in COVID-19. Study background: From the United States, Italy and Spain came samples of acute and convalescent COVID-19. Sample material is recorded as cDNA or gDNA derived from T cells, B-cell-depleted T cells, or PBMCs.

Authors' analysis steps: Estimation of nucleated cell counts relied on the amplification of reference gene primers. The data were produced by immunoSEQ multiplex PCR, yet TCRdb's version contains in-frame clones alone and is incomplete. The V and J calls and the clone size are those of that table, but D and trimming were determined from the DNA. Of 200,000 to 300,000 clones listed, roughly 86% are singletons. V was pared by 5 bases and J by 4 bases, with 15 bases between. The CDR3 spans 14 residues. CDR1 and CDR2 from the germline V gene are SGHTA and FQGTGA. This clonotype originated in a man aged 40-49 years who had recovered from COVID-19. The chain combines TRBV7-3 with TRBJ2-7; a weak D match, TRBD1 (6 bases). Sequenced sample: peripheral blood. The CDR3 protein is CASSHRELRYEQYF. CDR3 DNA sequence: TGTGCCAGCAGCCACAGGGAGTTAAGGTACGAGCAGTACTTC.